This TCR beta chain was sequenced for a study of T-cell memory formation after mild COVID-19. Per germline, CDR1 SEHNR and CDR2 FQNEAQ (reference sequence). This CDR3 is built from 14 residues. The germline V and J ends were trimmed by 5 bases and 1 base, with 12 bases remaining between them. This clonotype was counted a few times. Antigen specificity is unknown. Study results and limitations: Pre-infection memory held some responding clones, suggesting pre-existing cross-reactive T cells responded.

TCRdb passed the 5' RACE reads through MiXCR, listing each CDR3 protein once. Of some 110,000 distinct CDR3 sequences detected, 15% to 20% appear once; the ten largest clones hold approximately 28%. V gene TRBV7-9 combines with J gene TRBJ2-7; D might be TRBD1 (6 bases). Sequencing was carried out using PBMCs or a T cell subset sorted from them (not recorded which). This sequence was found in an adult woman who had mild COVID-19 (a few samples of this study predate the infection). Cell type and time point are not known. CDR3 in DNA: TGTGCCAGCAGCGACCCAGGGGAATCCTACGAGCAGTACTTC. Protein sequence: CASSDPGESYEQYF.